The 2 T cell receptor beta chains below all came from one sample that was sequenced in a study of T cells after yellow fever vaccination. A single record per CDR3 protein comes from TCRdb applying MiXCR to the 5' RACE reads. The sample lists around 180,000 distinct CDR3 sequences; 5.5% to 8% were seen once. The sequencing used CD4+ T cells sorted from PBMCs, collected on the day of the first yellow fever vaccination. These receptors were collected from a man aged 18 to 30 who received the YFV17D yellow fever vaccine.

The chain recombines TRBV5-1 with TRBJ2-5, with D possibly being TRBD2 (6 bases). Trimming took off 3 bases at V and 2 bases at J, with 14 bases between the two ends. The germline gives CDR1 SGHRS, CDR2 YFSETQ. The CDR3 is made up of 15 amino acids. The CDR3 reads CASSWTNGGQETQYF. The CDR3 DNA sequence: TGCGCCAGCAGCTGGACTAACGGGGGACAAGAGACCCAGTACTTC. The full variable domain, in which reference TRBV5-1 and TRBJ2-5 provide the parts outside the CDR3, is KAGVTQTPRYLIKTRGQQVTLSCSPISGHRSVSWYQQTPGQGLQFLFEYFSETQRNKGNFPGRFSGRQFSNSRSEMNVSTLELGDSALYLCASSWTNGGQETQYFGPGTRLLVL.

The chain joins TRBV4-2 to TRBJ1-2; 9 bases agree with TRBD1. The length of the CDR3 is 16 residues. Germline lookup yields CDR1 LGHNA and CDR2 YNFKEQ. Trimming at V came to 4 bases and at J to 4 bases, leaving 10 bases not matched to a gene. The CDR3 region has the DNA TGTGCCAGCAGCCCGGAAGGGGGACAGGGAATCTATGGCTACACCTTC. It codes for CASSPEGGQGIYGYTF.